This T cell receptor (beta chain) stems from a study of blood T cell repertoires in COVID-19. Background on the study: PBMCs, B-cell-depleted T cells, or T cells provided the cDNA or gDNA that made up the material.

Libraries were prepared by immunoSEQ multiplex PCR; TCRdb keeps only in-frame clonotypes and omits some of them. Here the sample spans 180,000 or so clones, 88% being singletons. The CDR3 covers 16 residues. Germline lookup yields CDR1 MGHRA and CDR2 YSYEKL. The V and J ends lost 3 bases and 5 bases, in that order; junction bases with no gene match: 7. The chain joins TRBV4-1 to TRBJ1-4; the match to TRBD1 covers 9 bases. This sequence was found in a man between 18 and 35 years old with active or convalescent COVID-19. What was sequenced was peripheral blood. CDR3 DNA sequence: TGCGCCAGCAGCCAGGTACAGGGGGCCATGAATGAAAAACTGTTTTTT. Amino acids: CASSQVQGAMNEKLFF.